The source of this T cell receptor (beta chain) is a study of cytotoxic CD8 clonotypes in ibrutinib-treated CLL. Some clones are missing from TCRdb's copy, which holds only in-frame ones; the method was immunoSEQ multiplex PCR. The repertoire holds 300,000 to 350,000 clones, with about 80% as singletons. CDR3 size: 13 residues. The trim removed 4 bases at V and 7 bases at J, leaving 7 bases unmatched. The V gene's germline CDR1 is SGHNT and CDR2 YYREEE (reference sequence). Here the sequenced sample was PBMCs, taken before ibrutinib treatment. This receptor was obtained from a human donor with chronic lymphocytic leukemia. The chain links TRBV5-4 to TRBJ1-2, with TRBD1 matching 7 bases. The CDR3 protein is CASSTDRETGYTF. Here the CDR3 DNA reads TGTGCCAGCAGCACCGACAGGGAAACTGGCTACACCTTC.